This T cell receptor (beta chain) was retrieved from a study of beta chain features in type 1 diabetes. General study findings and limits: cDNA-based sequencing might over-represent cells highly expressing TCR. Junctions at VDJ sites from type 1 diabetes patients had fewer insertions and more deletions.

Each of the CD4+ naive, central memory, regulatory and stem cell-like memory populations was sorted via CD45RO/CCR7/CD25/CD127/CD95/CD27. Of the isolated RNA, all was reverse transcribed, and so the sequenced material was expressed TCRB transcripts. Generated by immunoSEQ multiplex PCR, the TCRdb table keeps only in-frame clones and is missing some. The sample comprises hundreds of thousands of clones, about a sixth of which are singletons, and 0.023% rests with the top ten. Concerning this clone: Its antigen remains unknown.

Germline CDR1 reads MDHEN; CDR2 reads SYDVKM. The V segment lost 8 bases and the J segment 7 bases; nucleotides outside the gene matches: 8. This CDR3 region has 13 residues. The specimen sequenced was naive CD4+ T cells from blood. This chain connects TRBV28 to TRBJ2-1, with TRBD2 matching over 7 bases. The receptor's source is a woman aged 18-29 years in good health. As DNA, the CDR3 is TGTGCCAGCTTGGGGGGAGGGAAGAATGAGCAGTTCTTC. Translating gives CASLGGGKNEQFF.